The 15 T cell receptor beta chains reported below all come from one sample, sequenced in a study of T cell repertoires in cytomegalovirus infection (dated by TCRdb to 2018 to 2020). The sequencing machine was an Illumina HiSeq 1500. In-frame beta chains were kept once TCRdb had trimmed the public reads at Q25 with fastp and called clones with MiXCR. All rows with the same CDR3 protein become a single entry with the most common DNA and genes. For this sample the table gives hundreds of thousands of distinct CDR3 sequences, of which about a third were detected only once. Around 2.8% of the sample is in the top ten clones. Input material: PBMCs. These receptors all stem from a human donor in good health (CMV status not recorded). Some clones in this sample may be carry-over from other donors' samples.

The J gene is TRBJ2-3, the V gene TRBV6-6; D is perhaps TRBD1 (6 bases). CDR3 length: 15 residues. The ends were cut back, 6 bases at V and 1 base at J, with 14 bases in the middle. The V gene's germline CDR1 is MNHNY and CDR2 SVGAGI (reference sequence). CDR3 DNA sequence: TGTGCCAGCAGCAGGGGTACGGGGTGCACAGATACGCAGTATTTT. It encodes CASSRGTGCTDTQYF.

This clonotype occurred many times. The CDR3, as DNA: TGTGCCAGCAGTTTCCAGGGGATAAATGGAAACACCATATATTTT. Amino acid sequence: CASSFQGINGNTIYF. V and J are TRBV28 and TRBJ1-3, with a weak D call TRBD1 (6 bases). V was trimmed by 3 bases and J by 3 bases, leaving 12 bases between them. Germline V gives CDR1 MDHEN, CDR2 SYDVKM. This CDR3 spans 15 amino acids.

V gene TRBV19 combines with J gene TRBJ1-2; D remains unclear. The length of the CDR3 is 13 residues. CDR1 is LNHDA and CDR2 is SQIVND in the germline V gene (reference sequence). V lost 7 bases, J lost 7 bases, and 16 bases lay in between. The CDR3 DNA is TGTGCCAGTACCCCGGGTCTTCTAGCTGGCTACACCTTC. Amino acids: CASTPGLLAGYTF.

Only a few counts were recorded for this clonotype. This chain joins TRBV27 and TRBJ2-7; D not resolved. In germline, CDR1 is MNHEY, CDR2 SMNVEV (reference sequence). V was clipped by 3 bases and J by 6 bases, with 9 bases between them. The CDR3 has 12 amino acids. The CDR3 here is CASSFTRREQYF. In DNA, the CDR3 is TGTGCCAGCAGTTTTACCCGACGCGAGCAGTACTTC.

This clonotype was counted ten times or more. V gene TRBV12-3 or TRBV12-4 combines with J gene TRBJ1-2; D gene unclear. The CDR3 extends over 14 amino acids. V lost 5 bases to trimming and J lost 7 bases, with 17 bases between them. As DNA, the CDR3 is TGTGCCAGCAGTCCGGACCCCCATACAATTGGCTACACCTTC. Protein product: CASSPDPHTIGYTF.

The rearrangement links TRBV6-8 to TRBJ1-1, with 7 bases aligning to TRBD1. CDR1 MNHGY and CDR2 SAAAGT come from the germline V gene. J gave up 2 bases and V 4 bases, and 7 bases lay outside the gene matches. This CDR3 is 15 amino acids long. CDR3 bases: TGTGCCAGCAGTTCCTTCCGGGACAGTAACACTGAAGCTTTCTTT. Protein product: CASSSFRDSNTEAFF.

This sequence joins TRBV28 and TRBJ2-7, with 8 positions matching TRBD2. CDR1 and CDR2 from the germline V gene are MDHEN and SYDVKM. CDR3 length equals 16 residues. The trim removed 6 bases at V and 0 bases at J, leaving 10 bases unmatched. CDR3 region: CASSLGASGFSYEQYF. The CDR3, as DNA: TGTGCCAGCAGCCTTGGGGCTAGCGGGTTCTCCTACGAGCAGTACTTC.

In its sample, this clonotype was seen a few times. The V call is TRBV5-6, the J call TRBJ1-5; the D gene is possibly TRBD1 (5 bases). This CDR3 comprises 15 residues. The germline V gene encodes CDR1 SGHDT and CDR2 YYEEEE. Trimming took 0 bases from V and 2 from J, leaving 9 bases between them. CDR3 in DNA: TGTGCCAGCAGCTTGGAATCGACAGGCAATCAGCCCCAGCATTTT. As protein: CASSLESTGNQPQHF.

This chain joins TRBV11-2 and TRBJ2-7; no clear D. V lost 9 bases and J lost 3, with 12 bases in between. This CDR3 spans 12 amino acids. Germline lookup yields CDR1 SGHAT and CDR2 FQNNGV. As DNA, the CDR3 is TGTGCCAGAAGCCGCGACCGCTACGAGCAGTACTTC. It is translated as CARSRDRYEQYF.

The chain carries TRBV6-6 and TRBJ2-5; tentative D call: TRBD2 (6 bases). Trimming removed 6 bases from V and 1 base from J, with 15 bases in between. Germline V lookup: CDR1 MNHNY, CDR2 SVGAGI (reference sequence). The CDR3 is 15 residues long. The CDR3 spells CASRRIAEIQETQYF. Written as DNA, the CDR3 is TGTGCCAGCAGACGCATAGCGGAGATCCAAGAGACCCAGTACTTC.

For this clonotype: This CDR3 is missing its conserved last phenylalanine or tryptophan, likely due to a read error. The rearrangement uses TRBV25-1 and TRBJ2-7; 9 nucleotides match TRBD1. The germline V gene encodes CDR1 MGHDK and CDR2 SYGVNS. CDR3 length: 15 amino acids. The junction had 8 bases not matched to a gene; V was cut back by 4 bases and J by 4 bases. The CDR3 sequence is CASSGLTGGVYEQYC. The CDR3 DNA is TGTGCCAGCAGTGGCCTGACAGGGGGGGTTTACGAGCAGTACTGC.

The gene calls are TRBV30 and TRBJ1-2, with 7 nucleotides matching TRBD1. V was clipped by 2 bases and J by 7 bases; unmatched bases: 4. Germline V CDR1 and CDR2: GTSNPN, SVGIG (reference sequence). This CDR3 has 12 residues. Written as DNA, the CDR3 is TGTGCCTGGAGTTCGACAGGGACTGGCTACACCTTC. Translated: CAWSSTGTGYTF.

The sample holds a few counts of this clonotype. CDR3 nucleotide sequence: TGCAGCGGCCAAGGACAGGGGGCCTACGAGCAGTACTTC. It encodes CSGQGQGAYEQYF. V gene TRBV29-1 combines with J gene TRBJ2-7; 10 nucleotides line up with TRBD1. CDR1 and CDR2 (germline): SQVTM, ANQGSEA. The CDR3 covers 13 residues. The J segment lost 2 bases and the V segment lost 7 bases, leaving 5 bases of the junction unmatched.

This chain uses TRBV10-3 with TRBJ1-1, with D uncertain. The CDR3 runs 13 residues. The V end was cut by 3 bases, the J end by 2 bases, with 7 bases between. Germline loops: CDR1 ENHRY, CDR2 SYGVKD. The chain's CDR3 is CAISDGENTEAFF. In DNA, the CDR3 is TGTGCCATCAGTGACGGGGAAAACACTGAAGCTTTCTTT.

The chain is built from TRBV28 and TRBJ2-2, with D tentatively TRBD2 (6 bases). Germline CDR1 and CDR2: MDHEN and SYDVKM. Trimming stripped 6 bases from V and 9 bases from J, with 20 bases between. This CDR3 comprises 15 residues. The CDR3 protein is CASSFPGLQNRELFF. CDR3 DNA sequence: TGTGCCAGCAGCTTCCCGGGACTCCAAAATCGGGAGCTGTTTTTT.